These 27 T cell receptor beta chains were all obtained from the same sample, sequenced in a study of graft-versus-host responses after intestinal transplantation. Their antigens remain unidentified. Profiled with immunoSEQ multiplex PCR; TCRdb holds only in-frame clones, not every one. The data show 85,000 to 100,000 clones, less than 95% seen once. This material consisted of unstimulated CD8+ T cells sorted from spleen or lymph node cells, taken before transplant. These receptor sequences come from a human donor who was the organ donor for an intestinal transplant.

This clone was picked up one time. The rearrangement joins TRBV15 to TRBJ1-2; D is possibly TRBD1 (6 bases). Trimming took 4 bases from V and 7 from J, leaving 34 bases between them. Germline loops: CDR1 LNHNV, CDR2 YYDKDF (reference sequence). The CDR3 contains 20 residues. CDR3 sequence (DNA): TGTGCCACCAGCATCGTCTACAGGGTAGTCTCAACCCCCGCCTATCGTGGCTACACCTTC. Translation: CATSIVYRVVSTPAYRGYTF.

The chain joins TRBV4-1 to TRBJ2-3; TRBD2 aligns across 12 bases. The CDR3 spans 18 residues. Germline CDR1 and CDR2: MGHRA and YSYEKL. V dropped 2 bases and J dropped 2; count of bases not matched to a gene: 8. CDR3 in amino acids: CASSQRRLAGANTDTQYF. DNA of the CDR3: TGCGCCAGCAGCCAACGACGACTAGCGGGAGCCAACACAGATACGCAGTATTTT.

CDR3 DNA: TGTGCCAGCAGCTTAGGGGGGGCCCCTACCGGGGAGCTGTTTTTT. This translates into CASSLGGAPTGELFF. The chain carries TRBV13 and TRBJ2-2, with D perhaps matching TRBD1 (6 bases). The CDR3 extends over 15 amino acids. The V gene's germline CDR1 is PRHDT and CDR2 FYEKMQ (reference sequence). V gave up 0 bases and J gave up 5 bases, with 10 bases separating them.

V is TRBV28 and J is TRBJ1-5; 11 nucleotides line up with TRBD1. Looked up from germline, CDR1 is MDHEN and CDR2 is SYDVKM. Unmatched junction bases numbered 12, after V lost 4 bases and J lost 7 bases. This CDR3 contains 17 residues. CDR3 sequence reads: CASSWDRGRFGRQPQHF. The CDR3 DNA follows: TGTGCCAGCAGTTGGGACAGGGGGAGGTTTGGCCGGCAGCCCCAGCATTTT.

The chain is built from TRBV4-2 and TRBJ2-7; 7 nucleotides line up with TRBD1. V lost 1 base and J lost 7; bases outside the gene matches: 7. The germline V gene has CDR1 LGHNA and CDR2 YNFKEQ. CDR3 length: 14 amino acids. The CDR3 sequence is CASSQADRAEEQYF. The CDR3 DNA reads TGTGCCAGCAGCCAAGCCGACAGGGCGGAAGAGCAGTACTTC.

V and J are TRBV30 and TRBJ2-1; 9 bases agree with TRBD1. The length of the CDR3 is 14 residues. Germline V gene data show CDR1 as GTSNPN and CDR2 as SVGIG (reference sequence). The trim removed 2 bases at V and 9 bases at J, leaving 8 bases unmatched. CDR3 sequence (DNA): TGTGCCTGGAGTAAAGGGACAGGGTTGGTTGAGCAGTTCTTC. Translating it yields CAWSKGTGLVEQFF.

The sample holds a few counts of this clone. The chain combines TRBV30 with TRBJ2-7, with a possible D match to TRBD1 (5 bases). This CDR3 region has 14 residues. Per germline, CDR1 GTSNPN and CDR2 SVGIG (reference sequence). Trimming pared 5 bases from V and 2 bases from J, leaving 16 bases between. CDR3 protein: CAWSHPAGTYEQYF. Written as DNA, the CDR3 is TGTGCCTGGTCCCACCCAGCAGGGACCTACGAGCAGTACTTC.

The genes are TRBV11-3 and TRBJ1-5; perhaps TRBD1 as D (5 bases). V dropped 1 base and J dropped 3 bases, with 19 bases sitting between them. Per the germline V gene, CDR1 is SGHNT and CDR2 is YENEEA. This CDR3 is built from 18 residues. In DNA, the CDR3 is TGTGCCAGCAGCTTAGTTTCGACCGACAGTTTACTCAATCAGCCCCAGCATTTT. Translating gives CASSLVSTDSLLNQPQHF. Full variable domain (rest looked up from reference TRBV11-3 and TRBJ1-5): EAGVVQSPRYKIIEKKQPVAFWCNPISGHNTLYWYLQNLGQGPELLIRYENEEAVDDSQLPKDRFSAERLKGVDSTLKIQPAELGDSAVYLCASSLVSTDSLLNQPQHFGDGTRLSIL.

The chain has TRBV6-1 and TRBJ2-7; the match to TRBD2 covers 8 bases. Germline trimming cut 5 bases from V and 3 bases from J; bases unmatched to any gene: 9. This CDR3 spans 15 amino acids. Germline V gene sequence: CDR1 MNHNS, CDR2 SASEGT. Here the CDR3 DNA reads TGTGCCAGCAGTCACGGGACTAGTGAGGGCTACGAGCAGTACTTC. Translation: CASSHGTSEGYEQYF.

This clone was seen just once. The V gene is TRBV7-6, the J gene TRBJ2-5; TRBD2 is a possible D gene (6 bases). The J call may be incorrect, as the DNA end agrees better with TRBJ2-7. Germline lookup yields CDR1 SGHVS and CDR2 FNYEAQ. CDR3 length: 14 amino acids. The CDR3 sequence: CASSLGGVSYEQYF. CDR3 DNA sequence: TGTGCCAGCAGCTTAGGGGGGGTCTCCTACGAGCAGTACTTC.

The chain uses TRBV7-9 and TRBJ1-1, with D perhaps TRBD1 (6 bases). Germline-derived CDR1 and CDR2 are SEHNR and FQNEAQ (reference sequence). The CDR3 consists of 14 residues. V was cut by 11 bases and J by 0 bases, with 16 bases left in between. The CDR3 DNA sequence: TGTGCCTCCTCCTCCGGGACATTGAACACTGAAGCTTTCTTT. Residues: CASSSGTLNTEAFF.

This chain links TRBV6-5 with TRBJ1-1; D may be TRBD1 (5 bases). The length of the CDR3 is 14 residues. V was trimmed by 5 bases and J by 6 bases, leaving 16 bases between them. Germline V CDR1 and CDR2: MNHEY, SVGAGI. The CDR3 DNA follows: TGTGCCAGCAGTAAAGGGACTTCGTGGTCTGAAGCTTTCTTT. It encodes CASSKGTSWSEAFF.

J is TRBJ1-5 and V is TRBV9; D unresolved. V was cut by 3 bases and J by 0 bases, with 7 bases left in between. The CDR3 is made up of 14 amino acids. Germline assignment: CDR1 SGDLS and CDR2 YYNGEE. CDR3 sequence reads: CASSAGNSNQPQHF. The CDR3 DNA is TGTGCCAGCAGCGCGGGGAATAGCAATCAGCCCCAGCATTTT.

The chain carries TRBV27 and TRBJ1-5; 8 bases line up with TRBD1. Germline V gene sequence: CDR1 MNHEY, CDR2 SMNVEV (reference sequence). This CDR3 spans 15 amino acids. J lost 7 bases, V lost 3 bases, and 8 bases had no gene match. The CDR3 protein is CASSFSQGAGQPQHF. Written as DNA, the CDR3 is TGTGCCAGCAGTTTTTCCCAGGGGGCAGGGCAGCCCCAGCATTTT.

V gene TRBV5-4 combines with J gene TRBJ2-3, with a tentative D call TRBD2 (6 bases). This CDR3 comprises 12 residues. With 4 bases removed from V and 8 bases from J, the gap between germline ends came to 11 bases. Germline values: CDR1 SGHNT, CDR2 YYREEE (reference sequence). For the CDR3, the DNA is TGTGCCAGCAGCGATACCGGGAGTACGCAGTATTTT. The encoded protein is CASSDTGSTQYF.

The chain links TRBV19 to TRBJ2-5; TRBD2 agrees at 12 bases. J lost 2 bases, V lost 1 base, and 8 bases had no gene match. Germline CDR1 is LNHDA and CDR2 is SQIVND (reference sequence). The CDR3 runs 18 residues. CDR3 protein: CASSIGPLAGGPQETQYF. DNA for the CDR3: TGTGCCAGTAGTATAGGGCCTCTAGCGGGGGGGCCACAAGAGACCCAGTACTTC.

This chain connects TRBV7-9 to TRBJ2-5, with TRBD2 matching over 9 bases. Germline values: CDR1 SEHNR, CDR2 FQNEAQ (reference sequence). V was clipped by 2 bases and J by 4 bases; unmatched bases: 2. The CDR3 runs to 14 residues. Written as DNA, the CDR3 is TGTGCCAGCAGCTTACTGCGGGGGGGAGAGACCCAGTACTTC. Residues: CASSLLRGGETQYF.

The rearrangement uses TRBV10-2 and TRBJ2-1, with 10 bases aligning to TRBD1. V shed 7 bases, J shed 10 bases, and the junction held 7 bases outside the gene matches. The CDR3 runs 13 residues. Per the germline V gene, CDR1 is WSHSY and CDR2 is SAAADI. The DNA for the CDR3 is TGCGCCAGCATCCAGACAGGGGGCAACGAGCAGTTCTTC. It specifies CASIQTGGNEQFF.

The chain carries TRBV10-2 and TRBJ2-7, with 7 nucleotides matching TRBD1. Germline V gene data show CDR1 as WSHSY and CDR2 as SAAADI. Losses at the gene ends were 6 bases for V and 5 bases for J; bases not matched to a gene: 13. CDR3 size: 15 residues. For the CDR3, the DNA is TGCGCCAGCAGGACAGGGTGGTTCGGGTTAGACGAGCAGTACTTC. This codes for CASRTGWFGLDEQYF.

The CDR3 reads CASSIGQEAFF. The CDR3, as DNA: TGTGCCAGTAGTATAGGACAGGAAGCTTTCTTT. The V and J genes are TRBV19 and TRBJ1-1; D perhaps matches TRBD1 (5 bases). The CDR3 extends over 11 amino acids. Trimming shortened V by 1 base and J by 8 bases, and 5 bases separated the two germline ends. Germline values: CDR1 LNHDA, CDR2 SQIVND (reference sequence).

In its sample, this clone was seen a few times. The chain joins TRBV27 to TRBJ2-7; TRBD1 is a possible D gene (6 bases). From germline, CDR1 is MNHEY and CDR2 SMNVEV (reference sequence). This CDR3 is built from 12 residues. Trimming pared 4 bases from V and 5 bases from J, leaving 9 bases between. The CDR3 protein is CASSSTGHEQYF. CDR3 in DNA: TGTGCCAGCAGTTCCACAGGGCACGAGCAGTACTTC.

This rearrangement joins TRBV28 to TRBJ2-3; 8 bases agree with TRBD2. Trimming removed 3 bases from V and 1 base from J; junction bases left unmatched: 21. Germline CDR1 is MDHEN and CDR2 is SYDVKM. This CDR3 spans 21 amino acids. The CDR3 nucleotides are TGTGCCAGCAGTTTTCGGGACGACGCGGGAGGACCCAAACAAGGCACAGATACGCAGTATTTT. It is translated as CASSFRDDAGGPKQGTDTQYF.

This clone came up once. J is TRBJ2-2 and V is TRBV15; D perhaps matches TRBD1 (6 bases). V was shortened by 0 bases and J by 2 bases, with 16 bases between the two germline ends. The CDR3 spans 18 residues. The germline CDR1 and CDR2 sequences are LNHNV and YYDKDF (reference sequence). The CDR3: CATSRERQGRGNTGELFF. The CDR3 DNA reads TGTGCCACCAGCAGAGAAAGGCAGGGCAGGGGTAACACCGGGGAGCTGTTTTTT.

The J gene is TRBJ1-3, the V gene TRBV5-6; D gene unclear. In germline, CDR1 is SGHDT, CDR2 YYEEEE. This CDR3 is 16 amino acids long. V lost 0 bases to trimming and J lost 0 bases, with 10 bases between them. Written as DNA, the CDR3 is TGTGCCAGCAGCTTGGACAGTATCCTCTCTGGAAACACCATATATTTT. Encoded protein: CASSLDSILSGNTIYF. The entire variable domain, with the rest obtained from reference TRBV5-6 and TRBJ1-3, is as follows: DAGVTQSPTHLIKTRGQQVTLRCSPKSGHDTVSWYQQALGQGPQFIFQYYEEEERQRGNFPDRFSGHQFPNYSSELNVNALLLGDSALYLCASSLDSILSGNTIYFGEGSWLTVV.

V and J are TRBV9 and TRBJ2-1; TRBD2 agrees at 8 bases. Germline-derived CDR1 and CDR2 are SGDLS and YYNGEE. The CDR3 runs to 15 residues. V was pared by 4 bases and J by 3 bases, with 6 bases of the junction left unmatched. As DNA, the CDR3 is TGTGCCAGCAGCTCCCGACTAGCGAACTACAATGAGCAGTTCTTC. It yields the protein CASSSRLANYNEQFF.

The CDR3 DNA follows: TGTGCCAGCAGTCTAGGACTAGCGGGAGACGGGGAGCTGTTTTTT. Protein product: CASSLGLAGDGELFF. This sequence joins TRBV11-3 and TRBJ2-2; 13 positions match TRBD2. V lost 6 bases, J lost 7 bases, and 5 bases stayed unmatched. Looked up from germline, CDR1 is SGHNT and CDR2 is YENEEA. The CDR3 spans 15 residues.

The rearrangement uses TRBV2 and TRBJ2-1, with 7 bases aligning to TRBD1. CDR3 length: 16 amino acids. The V segment lost 2 bases and the J segment 6 bases; nucleotides outside the gene matches: 10. Germline V CDR1 and CDR2: SNHLY, FYNNEI. CDR3 DNA sequence: TGTGCCAGCAGTGAATACGACAGGGTGACGGGCAATGAGCAGTTCTTC. This codes for CASSEYDRVTGNEQFF.